The rows below give T cell receptor beta chains drawn from one sample of a study of persistence of HIV-infected CD4 T cells. These TCRs are of unknown antigen specificity. TCRdb's copy holds only in-frame clones and misses some; the assay was immunoSEQ multiplex PCR. The data hold just under 65,000 clones, with about 81% observed a single time. The specimen comprised CD4+ T cells sorted from PBMCs after 18-hour stimulation, sampled from a patient who received antiretroviral therapy. Every receptor here comes from an adult man with HIV who was CMV-seropositive. The CDR3 runs from the conserved cysteine through the conserved F or W. D genes are given only for firm matches. Not every row has a clone size; where given, it reads once, few, many or a size class.

v_call	j_call	clone_size	cdr3_length	d_call	cdr3_aa	cdr3_nt
TRBV14	TRBJ1-4	once	12	-	CASSQVVSKLFF	TGTGCCAGCAGCCAAGTTGTCTCAAAGCTGTTTTTT
TRBV12-3/TRBV12-4	TRBJ1-1	once	13	-	CASSLEGNTEAFF	TGTGCCAGCAGTTTAGAGGGAAACACTGAAGCTTTCTTT
TRBV28	TRBJ2-7	few	15	-	CASSLAGNPAYEQYF	TGTGCCAGCAGTTTAGCTGGGAATCCCGCCTACGAGCAGTACTTC
TRBV18	TRBJ2-2	-	14	-	CASSPGVRTGELFF	TGTGCCAGCTCACCAGGGGTGCGGACCGGGGAGCTGTTTTTT
TRBV3-1/TRBV3-2	TRBJ1-2	few	13	-	CASTRGGSYGYTF	TGTGCCAGCACCCGGGGGGGTAGCTATGGCTACACCTTC
TRBV19	TRBJ1-1	medium-sized	17	-	CASSIDSTSNMNTEAFF	TGTGCCAGTAGTATCGACAGTACCTCGAATATGAACACTGAAGCTTTCTTT
TRBV4-2	TRBJ1-1	-	15	-	CASSHLNQGNTEAFF	TGTGCCAGCAGCCACCTTAATCAGGGGAACACTGAAGCTTTCTTT
TRBV13	TRBJ2-7	-	14	-	CASSQFSKSYEQYF	TGTGCCAGCAGCCAATTTTCGAAGTCCTACGAGCAGTACTTC
TRBV19	TRBJ2-7	-	14	-	CASSIARGTYEQYF	TGTGCCAGTAGTATAGCAAGGGGCACCTACGAGCAGTACTTC
TRBV19	TRBJ1-5	-	14	TRBD1	CASSIQGARQPQHF	TGTGCCAGTAGTATCCAGGGGGCTCGGCAGCCCCAGCATTTT
TRBV2	TRBJ2-7	-	15	-	CASTGGTASSYEQYF	TGTGCCAGCACCGGCGGGACGGCAAGCTCCTACGAGCAGTACTTC
TRBV15	TRBJ2-2	-	14	-	CATSNIPVGGELFF	TGTGCCACCAGCAATATCCCTGTTGGTGGGGAGCTGTTTTTT
TRBV20-1	TRBJ2-7	-	11	-	CSARPAYEQYF	TGCAGTGCAAGGCCGGCCTACGAGCAGTACTTC
TRBV6-2/TRBV6-3	TRBJ2-3	-	14	-	CASSYPISTDTQYF	TGTGCCAGCAGTTACCCGATCAGCACAGATACGCAGTATTTT
TRBV2	TRBJ2-1	-	14	-	CASSTTPTNNEQFF	TGTGCCAGCAGTACTACCCCGACCAACAATGAGCAGTTCTTC
TRBV15	TRBJ2-7	-	15	-	CATSRNQGGKYEQYF	TGTGCCACCAGCAGAAATCAGGGAGGCAAGTACGAGCAGTACTTC
TRBV7-3	TRBJ2-6	-	16	-	CASSLRGGTGANVLTF	TGTGCCAGCAGCTTAAGGGGCGGGACTGGGGCCAACGTCCTGACTTTC
TRBV7-9	TRBJ1-6	-	16	-	CASSLVEYSYNSPLHF	TGTGCCAGCAGCTTAGTCGAGTACTCCTATAATTCACCCCTCCACTTT
TRBV12-3/TRBV12-4	TRBJ2-2	-	12	-	CASSFTEGELFF	TGTGCCAGCAGTTTTACCGAGGGGGAGCTGTTTTTT
TRBV6-2/TRBV6-3	TRBJ1-6	-	15	TRBD1	CASSFRDRGNSPLHF	TGTGCCAGCAGTTTTCGGGACAGAGGCAATTCACCCCTCCACTTT
TRBV7-9	TRBJ1-1	-	14	-	CASTRGGGGTEAFF	TGTGCCAGCACCCGAGGGGGGGGCGGGACTGAAGCTTTCTTT
TRBV7-9	TRBJ1-5	-	14	-	CASSLDSNIQPQHF	TGTGCCAGCAGCCTTGACAGTAATATTCAGCCCCAGCATTTT
TRBV7-2	TRBJ2-3	few	15	-	CASSLRAGHTDTQYF	TGTGCCAGCAGCTTAAGGGCCGGACACACAGATACGCAGTATTTT
TRBV5-1	TRBJ2-1	-	16	TRBD2	CASSWSGGISYNEQFF	TGCGCCAGCAGCTGGAGCGGGGGGATCTCCTACAATGAGCAGTTCTTC
TRBV2	TRBJ1-5	-	14	-	CASSRLNSNQPQHF	TGTGCCAGCTCCCGGCTGAATAGCAATCAGCCCCAGCATTTT
TRBV10-1	TRBJ2-2	-	15	-	CASGDRKLAAGELFF	TGCGCCAGCGGCGACCGAAAACTGGCCGCCGGGGAGCTGTTTTTT
TRBV28	TRBJ1-1	-	14	-	CASSLGSRYTEAFF	TGTGCCAGCAGTTTAGGGAGCAGATACACTGAAGCTTTCTTT
TRBV3-1/TRBV3-2	TRBJ1-5	-	16	TRBD1	CASSQGTGGSNQPQHF	TGTGCCAGCAGCCAAGGGACAGGGGGAAGCAATCAGCCCCAGCATTTT
TRBV2	TRBJ1-2	few	15	TRBD1	CASRRQGAITYGYTF	TGTGCCAGCAGGAGACAGGGGGCTATTACCTATGGCTACACCTTC
TRBV3-1/TRBV3-2	TRBJ1-6	-	12	-	CASSLGVGPLHF	TGTGCCAGCAGTCTCGGGGTTGGCCCCCTCCACTTT
TRBV27	TRBJ1-1	-	14	TRBD1	CASSPSGTGNSAFF	TGTGCCAGCAGTCCCTCCGGGACAGGGAATTCGGCTTTCTTT
TRBV7-6	TRBJ2-1	-	16	-	CASSLVSGWSYNEQFF	TGTGCCAGCAGCTTAGTCTCTGGTTGGTCCTACAATGAGCAGTTCTTC
TRBV7-9	TRBJ1-4	few	15	TRBD1	CASSSGDRGWEKLFF	TGTGCCAGCAGCTCCGGGGACAGGGGTTGGGAAAAACTGTTTTTT
TRBV9	TRBJ1-3	few	16	-	CASSPEGQGRGNTIYF	TGTGCCAGCAGCCCTGAGGGTCAGGGACGCGGAAACACCATATATTTT
TRBV2	TRBJ1-1	-	14	TRBD1	CASSETGRNTEAFF	TGTGCCAGCAGCGAGACAGGGAGGAACACTGAAGCTTTCTTT
TRBV6-5	TRBJ1-3	once	15	-	CASSPGQFSGNTIYF	TGTGCCAGCAGTCCTGGACAGTTCTCTGGAAACACCATATATTTT
TRBV7-3	TRBJ2-2	medium-sized	18	-	CASSHTREDFANTGELFF	TGTGCCAGCAGTCATACCCGGGAAGACTTCGCGAACACCGGGGAGCTGTTTTTT
TRBV14	TRBJ1-6	few	14	-	CASSQGGSNSPLHF	TGTGCCAGCAGCCAAGGAGGCAGCAATTCACCCCTCCACTTT
TRBV19	TRBJ1-1	-	16	TRBD1	CASSAPGTGGLFWAFF	TGTGCCAGTAGTGCTCCCGGGACAGGGGGTTTGTTTTGGGCTTTCTTT
TRBV19	TRBJ2-2	few	14	-	CASSGQPGAGELFF	TGTGCCAGTAGTGGACAGCCGGGGGCCGGGGAGCTGTTTTTT
TRBV2	TRBJ2-1	-	14	TRBD2	CAIGLAGNYNEQFF	TGTGCCATCGGACTAGCGGGGAATTACAATGAGCAGTTCTTC
TRBV24-1	TRBJ2-2	-	16	-	CATKGTGPANTGELFF	TGTGCCACCAAAGGTACAGGGCCCGCGAACACCGGGGAGCTGTTTTTT
TRBV7-8	TRBJ2-7	-	17	TRBD1	CASAKRDRGHTVYEQYF	TGTGCCAGCGCCAAACGGGACAGGGGGCATACGGTCTACGAGCAGTACTTC
TRBV9	TRBJ2-1	-	14	TRBD1	CASSADRGHNEQFF	TGTGCCAGCAGCGCAGACAGGGGACACAATGAGCAGTTCTTC
TRBV19	TRBJ2-7	few	15	TRBD1	CASREGGANSYEQYF	TGTGCCAGTAGGGAAGGGGGCGCTAACTCCTACGAGCAGTACTTC